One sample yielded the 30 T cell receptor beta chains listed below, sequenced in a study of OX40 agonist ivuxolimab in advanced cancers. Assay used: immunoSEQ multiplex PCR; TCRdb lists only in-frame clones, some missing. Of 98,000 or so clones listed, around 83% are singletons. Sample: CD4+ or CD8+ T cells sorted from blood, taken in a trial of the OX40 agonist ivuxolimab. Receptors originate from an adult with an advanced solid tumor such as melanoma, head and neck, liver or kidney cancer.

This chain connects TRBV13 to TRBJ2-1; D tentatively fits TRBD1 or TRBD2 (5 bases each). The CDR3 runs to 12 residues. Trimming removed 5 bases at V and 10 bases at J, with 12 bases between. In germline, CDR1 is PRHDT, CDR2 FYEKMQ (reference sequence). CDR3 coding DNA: TGTGCCAGCAGCCCTCGCTGGGGGGAGCAGTTCTTC. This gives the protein CASSPRWGEQFF.

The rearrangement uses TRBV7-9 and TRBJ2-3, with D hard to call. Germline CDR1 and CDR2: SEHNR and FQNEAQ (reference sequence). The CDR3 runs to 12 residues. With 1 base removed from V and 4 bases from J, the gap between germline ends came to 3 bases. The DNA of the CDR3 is TGTGCCAGCAGCTTAGGTCCAGATACGCAGTATTTT. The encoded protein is CASSLGPDTQYF.

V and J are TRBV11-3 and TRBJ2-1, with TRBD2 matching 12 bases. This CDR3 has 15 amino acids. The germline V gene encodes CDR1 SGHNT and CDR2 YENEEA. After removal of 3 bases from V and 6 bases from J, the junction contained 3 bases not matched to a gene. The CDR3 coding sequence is TGTGCCAGCAGCTTGACTAGCGGGGGTTTCAATGAGCAGTTCTTC. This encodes CASSLTSGGFNEQFF.

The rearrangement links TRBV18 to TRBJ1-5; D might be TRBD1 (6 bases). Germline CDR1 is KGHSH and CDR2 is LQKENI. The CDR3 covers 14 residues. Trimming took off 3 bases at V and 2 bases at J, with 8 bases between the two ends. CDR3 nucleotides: TGTGCCAGCTCACCCCGACAGGGCAATCAGCCCCAGCATTTT. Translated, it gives CASSPRQGNQPQHF.

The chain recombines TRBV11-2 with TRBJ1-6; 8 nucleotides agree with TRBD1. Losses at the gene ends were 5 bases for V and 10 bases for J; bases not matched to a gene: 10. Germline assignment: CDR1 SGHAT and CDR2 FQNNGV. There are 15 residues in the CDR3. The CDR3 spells CASSAGAGGRSPLHF. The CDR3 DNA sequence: TGTGCCAGCAGCGCGGGGGCAGGGGGCAGGTCACCCCTCCACTTT.

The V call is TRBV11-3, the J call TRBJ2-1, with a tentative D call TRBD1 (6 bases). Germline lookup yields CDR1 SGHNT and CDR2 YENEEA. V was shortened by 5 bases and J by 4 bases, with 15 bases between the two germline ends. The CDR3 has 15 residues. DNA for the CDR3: TGTGCCAGCAGCAATCAACAGGGCCCATACAATGAGCAGTTCTTC. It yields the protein CASSNQQGPYNEQFF.

The CDR3 here is CASSEGPVSYEQYF. The DNA for the CDR3 is TGTGCCAGCAGTGAAGGGCCAGTCTCCTACGAGCAGTACTTC. V usage is TRBV6-5 and J usage is TRBJ2-7; D gene uncertain. The CDR3 has 14 amino acids. The V end was cut by 5 bases, the J end by 0 bases, with 11 bases between. From germline, CDR1 is MNHEY and CDR2 SVGAGI.

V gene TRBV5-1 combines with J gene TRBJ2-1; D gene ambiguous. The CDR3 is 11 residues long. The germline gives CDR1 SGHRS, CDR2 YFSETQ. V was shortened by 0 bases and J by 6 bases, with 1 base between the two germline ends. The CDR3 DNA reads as TGCGCCAGCAGCTTGGCCAATGAGCAGTTCTTC. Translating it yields CASSLANEQFF.

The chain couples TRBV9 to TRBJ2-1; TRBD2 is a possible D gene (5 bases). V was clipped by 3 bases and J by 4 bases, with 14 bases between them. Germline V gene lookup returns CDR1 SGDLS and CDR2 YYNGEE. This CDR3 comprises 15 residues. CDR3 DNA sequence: TGTGCCAGCAGCGCTTCAGCGGTTTCATACAATGAGCAGTTCTTC. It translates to CASSASAVSYNEQFF.

The CDR3 DNA follows: TGTGCCAGCAGTAACGACAGGGGGCGGGACTATGGCTACACCTTC. As protein: CASSNDRGRDYGYTF. The chain recombines TRBV28 with TRBJ1-2; 10 bases are shared with TRBD1. This CDR3 region has 15 residues. The V segment lost 5 bases and the J segment 3 bases; nucleotides outside the gene matches: 6. Per germline, CDR1 MDHEN and CDR2 SYDVKM.

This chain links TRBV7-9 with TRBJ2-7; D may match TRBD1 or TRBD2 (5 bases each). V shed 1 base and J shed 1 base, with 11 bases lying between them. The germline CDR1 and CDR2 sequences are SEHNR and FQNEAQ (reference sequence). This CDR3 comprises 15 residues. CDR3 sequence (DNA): TGTGCCAGCAGCTTAGGGGACGTGGTGTCCTACGAGCAGTACTTC. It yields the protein CASSLGDVVSYEQYF.

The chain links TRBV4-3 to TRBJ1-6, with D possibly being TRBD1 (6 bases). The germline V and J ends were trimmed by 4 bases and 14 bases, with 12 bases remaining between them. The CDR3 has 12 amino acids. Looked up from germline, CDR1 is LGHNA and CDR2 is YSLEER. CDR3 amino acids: CASSLGGGALHF. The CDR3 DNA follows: TGCGCCAGCAGCCTGGGTGGGGGCGCCCTCCACTTT.

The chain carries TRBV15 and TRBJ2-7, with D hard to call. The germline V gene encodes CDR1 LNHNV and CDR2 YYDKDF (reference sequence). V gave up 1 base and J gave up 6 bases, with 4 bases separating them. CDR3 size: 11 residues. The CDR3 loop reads CATSRGGEQYF. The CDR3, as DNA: TGTGCCACCAGCAGAGGGGGCGAGCAGTACTTC.

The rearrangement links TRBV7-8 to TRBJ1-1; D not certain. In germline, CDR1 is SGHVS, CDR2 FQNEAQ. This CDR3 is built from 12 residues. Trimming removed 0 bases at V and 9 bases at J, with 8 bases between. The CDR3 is CASSLASGKAFF. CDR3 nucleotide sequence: TGTGCCAGCAGCTTAGCGTCAGGTAAAGCTTTCTTT.

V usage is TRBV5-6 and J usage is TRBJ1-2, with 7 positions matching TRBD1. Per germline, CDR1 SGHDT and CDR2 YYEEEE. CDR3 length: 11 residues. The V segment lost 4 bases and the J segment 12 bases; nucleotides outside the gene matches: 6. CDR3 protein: CASSRTGADTF. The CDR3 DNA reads TGTGCCAGCAGCAGAACAGGGGCAGACACCTTC. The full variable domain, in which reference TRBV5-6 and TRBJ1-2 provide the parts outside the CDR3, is DAGVTQSPTHLIKTRGQQVTLRCSPKSGHDTVSWYQQALGQGPQFIFQYYEEEERQRGNFPDRFSGHQFPNYSSELNVNALLLGDSALYLCASSRTGADTFGSGTRLTVV.

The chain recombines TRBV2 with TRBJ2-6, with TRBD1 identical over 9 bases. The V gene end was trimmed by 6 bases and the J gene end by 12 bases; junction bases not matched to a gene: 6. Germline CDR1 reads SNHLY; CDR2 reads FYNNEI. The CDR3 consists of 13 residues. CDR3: CASSRDREGVLTF. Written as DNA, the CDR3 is TGTGCCAGCAGCCGGGACAGGGAGGGCGTCCTGACTTTC.

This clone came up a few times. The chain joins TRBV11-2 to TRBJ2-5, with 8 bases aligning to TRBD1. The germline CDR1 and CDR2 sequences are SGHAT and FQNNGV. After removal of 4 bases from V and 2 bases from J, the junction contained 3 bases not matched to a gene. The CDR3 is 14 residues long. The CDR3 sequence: CASSSRQGQETQYF. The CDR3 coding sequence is TGTGCCAGCAGCTCCAGACAGGGGCAAGAGACCCAGTACTTC. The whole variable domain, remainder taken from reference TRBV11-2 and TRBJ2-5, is EAGVAQSPRYKIIEKRQSVAFWCNPISGHATLYWYQQILGQGPKLLIQFQNNGVVDDSQLPKDRFSAERLKGVDSTLKIQPAKLEDSAVYLCASSSRQGQETQYFGPGTRLLVL.

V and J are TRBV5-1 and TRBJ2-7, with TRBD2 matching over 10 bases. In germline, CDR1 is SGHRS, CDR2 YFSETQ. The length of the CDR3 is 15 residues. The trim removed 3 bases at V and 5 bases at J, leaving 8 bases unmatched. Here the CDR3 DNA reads TGCGCCAGCAGCTCAGGGACTAGCGCCTGGCACGAGCAGTACTTC. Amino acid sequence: CASSSGTSAWHEQYF.

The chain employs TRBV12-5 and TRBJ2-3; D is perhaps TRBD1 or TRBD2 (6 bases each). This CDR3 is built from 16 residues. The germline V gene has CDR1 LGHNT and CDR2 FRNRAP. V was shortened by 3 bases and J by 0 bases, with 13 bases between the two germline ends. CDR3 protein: CASGLRGDSSTDTQYF. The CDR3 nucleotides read TGTGCTAGTGGTTTAAGGGGGGACTCAAGCACAGATACGCAGTATTTT. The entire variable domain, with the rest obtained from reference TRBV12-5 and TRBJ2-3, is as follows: DARVTQTPRHKVTEMGQEVTMRCQPILGHNTVFWYRQTMMQGLELLAYFRNRAPLDDSGMPKDRFSAEMPDATLATLKIQPSEPRDSAVYFCASGLRGDSSTDTQYFGPGTRLTVL.

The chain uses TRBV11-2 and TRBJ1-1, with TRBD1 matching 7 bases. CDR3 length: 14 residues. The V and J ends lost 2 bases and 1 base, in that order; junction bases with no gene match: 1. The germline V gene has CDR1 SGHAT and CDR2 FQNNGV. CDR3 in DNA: TGTGCCAGCAGCTTAAGACAGGGGAACACTGAAGCTTTCTTT. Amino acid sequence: CASSLRQGNTEAFF.

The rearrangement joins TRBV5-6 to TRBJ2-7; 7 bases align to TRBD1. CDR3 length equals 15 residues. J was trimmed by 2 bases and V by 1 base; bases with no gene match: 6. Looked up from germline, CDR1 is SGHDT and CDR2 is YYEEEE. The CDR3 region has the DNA TGTGCCAGCAGCTTGAGGGGGCAAGGGACCTACGAGCAGTACTTC. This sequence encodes CASSLRGQGTYEQYF.

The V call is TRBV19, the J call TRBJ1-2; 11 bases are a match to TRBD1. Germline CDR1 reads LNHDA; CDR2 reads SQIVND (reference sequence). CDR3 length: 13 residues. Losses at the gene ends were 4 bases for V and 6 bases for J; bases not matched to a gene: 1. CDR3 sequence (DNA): TGTGCCAGTAGTAAGGGACAGGGGGATGGCTACACCTTC. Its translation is CASSKGQGDGYTF.

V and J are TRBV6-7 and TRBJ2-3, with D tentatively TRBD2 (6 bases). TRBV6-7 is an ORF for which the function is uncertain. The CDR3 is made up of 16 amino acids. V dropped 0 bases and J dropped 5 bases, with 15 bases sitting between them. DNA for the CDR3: TGTGCCAGCAGTTACTCGTGCGGGGATGTCGGAGATACGCAGTATTTT. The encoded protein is CASSYSCGDVGDTQYF.

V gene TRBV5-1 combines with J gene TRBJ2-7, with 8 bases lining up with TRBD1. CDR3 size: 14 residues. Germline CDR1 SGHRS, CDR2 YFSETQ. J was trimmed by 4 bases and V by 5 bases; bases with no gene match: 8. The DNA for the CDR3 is TGCGCCAGCAGGAGGGCAGGGGGCGAGTACGAGCAGTACTTC. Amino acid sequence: CASRRAGGEYEQYF.

The CDR3 loop reads CSVKDTQYF. The CDR3 bases are TGCAGTGTTAAAGATACGCAGTATTTT. J is TRBJ2-3 and V is TRBV20-1; no clear D. Germline CDR1 DFQATT, CDR2 SNEGSKA (reference sequence). The CDR3 is made up of 9 amino acids. V lost 7 bases to trimming and J lost 5 bases, with 4 bases between them.

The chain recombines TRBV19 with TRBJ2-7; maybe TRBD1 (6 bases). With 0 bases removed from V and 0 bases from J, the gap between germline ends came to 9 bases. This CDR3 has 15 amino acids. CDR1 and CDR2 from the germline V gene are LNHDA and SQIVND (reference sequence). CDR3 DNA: TGTGCCAGTAGTATAGATGGGGACACCTCCTACGAGCAGTACTTC. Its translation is CASSIDGDTSYEQYF.

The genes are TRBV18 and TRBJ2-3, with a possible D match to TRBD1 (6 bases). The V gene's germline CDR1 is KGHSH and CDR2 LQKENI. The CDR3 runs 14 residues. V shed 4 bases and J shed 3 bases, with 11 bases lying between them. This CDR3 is CASSRDRKTDTQYF. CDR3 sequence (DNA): TGTGCCAGCTCACGCGACAGGAAAACAGATACGCAGTATTTT.

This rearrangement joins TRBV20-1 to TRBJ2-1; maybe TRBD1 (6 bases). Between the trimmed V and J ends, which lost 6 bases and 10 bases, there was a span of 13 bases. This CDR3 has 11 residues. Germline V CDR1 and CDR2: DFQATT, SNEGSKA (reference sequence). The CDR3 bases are TGCAGTGCCCAGGACAGACGGGAGCAGTTCTTC. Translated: CSAQDRREQFF.

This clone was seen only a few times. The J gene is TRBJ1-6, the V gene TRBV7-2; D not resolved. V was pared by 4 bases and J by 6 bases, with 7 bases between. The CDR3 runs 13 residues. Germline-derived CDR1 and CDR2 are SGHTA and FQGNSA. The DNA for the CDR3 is TGTGCCAGCAGCTCGCCCCTTAATTCACCCCTCCACTTT. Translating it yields CASSSPLNSPLHF.

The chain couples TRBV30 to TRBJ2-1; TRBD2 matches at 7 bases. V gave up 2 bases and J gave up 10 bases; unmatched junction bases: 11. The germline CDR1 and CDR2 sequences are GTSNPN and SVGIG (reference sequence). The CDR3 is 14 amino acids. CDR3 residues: CAWSHGRELQEQFF. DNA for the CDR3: TGTGCCTGGAGTCACGGGCGGGAGCTTCAGGAGCAGTTCTTC.